Considering frequency, the clone carrying this T cell receptor (beta chain) is large. This sample is drawn from a study of T cell clusters in autoimmune cytopenias. Multiplex touch-down PCR amplified TRB using TRB-A and TRB-B pools in one tube. TCRdb reprocessed the multiplex PCR reads, keeping one entry per CDR3 protein, no DNA. Recorded for this sample: around 6,700 distinct CDR3 sequences. This CDR3 spans 13 amino acids. The germline gives CDR1 SGHAT, CDR2 FQDESV (reference sequence). Each sample's input was approximately 270 ng genomic DNA, 38,000 or so genome equivalents. This same sample was also part of a study on T cell repertoires in aging, cancer and after chemotherapy.

This rearrangement joins TRBV11-1 to TRBJ2-2. The specimen was peripheral blood. The sequence was obtained from a human donor in good health. The CDR3 region is CASSVVGLGELFF.